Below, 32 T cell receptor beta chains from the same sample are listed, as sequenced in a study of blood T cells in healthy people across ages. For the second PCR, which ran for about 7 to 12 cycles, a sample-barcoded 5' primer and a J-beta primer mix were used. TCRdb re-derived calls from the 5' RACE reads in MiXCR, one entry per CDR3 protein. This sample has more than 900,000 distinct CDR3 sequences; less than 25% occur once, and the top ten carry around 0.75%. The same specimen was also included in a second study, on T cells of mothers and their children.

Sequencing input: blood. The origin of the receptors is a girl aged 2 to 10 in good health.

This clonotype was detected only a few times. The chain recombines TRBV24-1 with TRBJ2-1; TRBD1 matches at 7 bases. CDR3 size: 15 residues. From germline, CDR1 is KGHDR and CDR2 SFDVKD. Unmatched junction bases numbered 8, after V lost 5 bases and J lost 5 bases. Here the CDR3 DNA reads TGTGCCACCAGTGCCCCGGACAGGACCGACAATGAGCAGTTCTTC. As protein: CATSAPDRTDNEQFF.

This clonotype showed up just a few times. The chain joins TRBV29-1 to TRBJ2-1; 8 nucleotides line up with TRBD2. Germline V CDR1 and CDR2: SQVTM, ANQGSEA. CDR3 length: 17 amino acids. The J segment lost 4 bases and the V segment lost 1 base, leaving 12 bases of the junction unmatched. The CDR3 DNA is TGCAGCGTTGAAGTTCCGGGGGGGGCCGCTCCTTACAATGAGCAGTTCTTC. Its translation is CSVEVPGGAAPYNEQFF.

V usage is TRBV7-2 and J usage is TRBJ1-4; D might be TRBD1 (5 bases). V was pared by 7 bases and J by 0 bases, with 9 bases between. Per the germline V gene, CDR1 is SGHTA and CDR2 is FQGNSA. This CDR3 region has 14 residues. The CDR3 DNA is TGTGCCAGCACCGGGGGGGCAACTAATGAAAAACTGTTTTTT. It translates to CASTGGATNEKLFF.

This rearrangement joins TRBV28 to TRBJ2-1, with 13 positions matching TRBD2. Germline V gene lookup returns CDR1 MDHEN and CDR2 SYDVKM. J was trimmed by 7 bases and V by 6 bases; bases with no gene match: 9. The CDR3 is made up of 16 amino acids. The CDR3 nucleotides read TGTGCCAGCAGGCTAACTAGCGGGAGGGCCGGGAATGAGCAGTTCTTC. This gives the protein CASRLTSGRAGNEQFF.

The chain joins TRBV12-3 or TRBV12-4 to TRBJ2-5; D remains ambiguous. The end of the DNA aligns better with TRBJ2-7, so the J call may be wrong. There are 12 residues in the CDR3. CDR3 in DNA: TGTGCCAGCAGACAAAGACTCACCGAGCAGTACTTC. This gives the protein CASRQRLTEQYF.

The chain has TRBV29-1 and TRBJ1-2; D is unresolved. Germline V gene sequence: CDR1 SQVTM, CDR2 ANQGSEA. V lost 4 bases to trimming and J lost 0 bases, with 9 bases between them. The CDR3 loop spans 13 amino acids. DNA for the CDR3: TGCAGCGTTGTTGGTCAAACTAACTATGGCTACACCTTC. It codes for CSVVGQTNYGYTF.

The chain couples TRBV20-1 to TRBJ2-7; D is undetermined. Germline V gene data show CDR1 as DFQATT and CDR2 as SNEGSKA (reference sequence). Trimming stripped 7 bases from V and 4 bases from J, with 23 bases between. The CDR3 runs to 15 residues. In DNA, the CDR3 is TGCAGTGTCACTAAGAAAGACTCCTACTCTTACGAGCAGTACTTC. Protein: CSVTKKDSYSYEQYF.

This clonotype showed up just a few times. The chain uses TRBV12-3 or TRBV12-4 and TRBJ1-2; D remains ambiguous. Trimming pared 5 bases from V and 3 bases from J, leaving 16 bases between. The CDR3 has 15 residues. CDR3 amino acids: CASSLDFWRHYGYTF. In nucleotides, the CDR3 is TGTGCCAGCAGTCTCGACTTCTGGAGGCACTATGGCTACACCTTC.

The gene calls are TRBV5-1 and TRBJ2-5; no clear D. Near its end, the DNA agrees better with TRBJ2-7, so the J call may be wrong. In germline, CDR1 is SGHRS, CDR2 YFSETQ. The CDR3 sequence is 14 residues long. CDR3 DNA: TGCGCCAGCAGCTTGGTTTTATGGACCTACGAGCAGTACTTC. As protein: CASSLVLWTYEQYF.

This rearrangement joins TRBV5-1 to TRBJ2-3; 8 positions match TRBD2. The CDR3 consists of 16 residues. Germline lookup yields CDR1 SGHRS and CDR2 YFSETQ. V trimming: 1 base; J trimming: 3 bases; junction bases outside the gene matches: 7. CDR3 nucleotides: TGCGCCAGCAGCTTGAAGACTAGCGAGGCGACAGATACGCAGTATTTT. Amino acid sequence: CASSLKTSEATDTQYF.

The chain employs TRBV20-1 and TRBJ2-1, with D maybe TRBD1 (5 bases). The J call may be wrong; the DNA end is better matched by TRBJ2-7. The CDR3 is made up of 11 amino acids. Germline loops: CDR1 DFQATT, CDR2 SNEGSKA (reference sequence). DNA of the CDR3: TGCAGAAGGGTCAGGGCGAACGAGCAGTACTTC. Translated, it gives CRRVRANEQYF.

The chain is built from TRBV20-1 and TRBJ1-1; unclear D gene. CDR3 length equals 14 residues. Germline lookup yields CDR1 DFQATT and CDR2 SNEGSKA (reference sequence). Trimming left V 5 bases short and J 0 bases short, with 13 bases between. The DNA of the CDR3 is TGCAGTGCTTGCCAGCAAAACCTGAACACTGAAGCTTTCTTT. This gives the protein CSACQQNLNTEAFF.

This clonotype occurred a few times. CDR3 region: CASSLIAEEQYF. The CDR3 coding sequence is TGCGCCAGCAGCCTGATAGCGGAGGAGCAGTACTTC. The gene calls are TRBV5-1 and TRBJ2-7; the D gene is possibly TRBD2 (6 bases). Trimming removed 4 bases from V and 7 bases from J, with 12 bases in between. The CDR3 runs 12 residues. CDR1 is SGHRS and CDR2 is YFSETQ in the germline V gene.

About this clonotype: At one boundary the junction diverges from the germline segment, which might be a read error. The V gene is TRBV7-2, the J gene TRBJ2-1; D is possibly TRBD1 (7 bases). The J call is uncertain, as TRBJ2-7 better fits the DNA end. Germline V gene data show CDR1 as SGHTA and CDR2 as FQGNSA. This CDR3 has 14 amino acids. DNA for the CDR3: TGTGCCAGCAGCATATCGACAGGGAGGTACGGGCAGTACTTC. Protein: CASSISTGRYGQYF.

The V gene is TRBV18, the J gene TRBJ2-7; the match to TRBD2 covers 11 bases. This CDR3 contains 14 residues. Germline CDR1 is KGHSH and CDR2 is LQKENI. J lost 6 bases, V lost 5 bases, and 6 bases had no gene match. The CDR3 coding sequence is TGTGCCAGCTCAGAACTAGCGGGAGTACTCGAGCAGTACTTC. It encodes CASSELAGVLEQYF.

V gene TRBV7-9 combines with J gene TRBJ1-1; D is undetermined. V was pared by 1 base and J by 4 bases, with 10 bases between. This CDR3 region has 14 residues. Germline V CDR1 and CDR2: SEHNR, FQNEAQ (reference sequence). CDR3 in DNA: TGTGCCAGCAGCTTAGACCTCTTCGGCACTGAAGCTTTCTTT. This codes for CASSLDLFGTEAFF.

CDR3 nucleotide sequence: TGTGCCAGCAGCTTAGCCGAGGGGCAGGGCGGAAAACTGTTTTTT. This encodes CASSLAEGQGGKLFF. The chain joins TRBV7-9 to TRBJ1-4, with D perhaps matching TRBD1 (5 bases). Germline loops: CDR1 SEHNR, CDR2 FQNEAQ (reference sequence). There are 15 residues in the CDR3. Trimming took off 0 bases at V and 10 bases at J, with 15 bases between the two ends.

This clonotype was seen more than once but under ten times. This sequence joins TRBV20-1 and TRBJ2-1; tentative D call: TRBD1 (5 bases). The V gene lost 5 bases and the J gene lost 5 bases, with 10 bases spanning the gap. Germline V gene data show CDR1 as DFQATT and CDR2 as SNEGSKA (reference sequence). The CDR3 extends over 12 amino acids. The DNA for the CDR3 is TGCAGTGCTTTTGACAGCGACAATGAGCAGTTCTTC. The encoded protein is CSAFDSDNEQFF.

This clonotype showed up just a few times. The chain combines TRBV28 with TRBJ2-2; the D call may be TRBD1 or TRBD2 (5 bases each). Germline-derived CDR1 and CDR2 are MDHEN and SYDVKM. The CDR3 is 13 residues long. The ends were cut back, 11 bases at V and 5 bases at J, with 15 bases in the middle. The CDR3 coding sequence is TGTGCCGCCCGGGACCCTGATACCGGGGAGCTGTTTTTT. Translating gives CAARDPDTGELFF.

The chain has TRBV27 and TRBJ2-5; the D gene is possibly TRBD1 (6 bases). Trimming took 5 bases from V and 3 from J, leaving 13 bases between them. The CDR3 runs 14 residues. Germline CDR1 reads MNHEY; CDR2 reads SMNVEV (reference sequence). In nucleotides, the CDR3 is TGTGCCAGCAGTGCTGGACAGTTCGAAGAGACCCAGTACTTC. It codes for CASSAGQFEETQYF.

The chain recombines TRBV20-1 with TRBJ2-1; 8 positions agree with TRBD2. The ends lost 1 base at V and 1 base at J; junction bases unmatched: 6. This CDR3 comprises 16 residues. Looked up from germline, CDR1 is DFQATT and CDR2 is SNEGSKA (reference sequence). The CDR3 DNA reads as TGCAGTGCTAGAGTTGCGGGGGGTCCATCCTACAATGAGCAGTTCTTC. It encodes CSARVAGGPSYNEQFF.

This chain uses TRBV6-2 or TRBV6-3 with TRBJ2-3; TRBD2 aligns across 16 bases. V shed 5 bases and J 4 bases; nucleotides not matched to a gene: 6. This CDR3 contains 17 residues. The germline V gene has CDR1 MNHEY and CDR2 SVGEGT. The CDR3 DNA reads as TGTGCCAGCAGTCCCACCGGGACTAGCGGGGGGGCAGATACGCAGTATTTT. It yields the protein CASSPTGTSGGADTQYF.

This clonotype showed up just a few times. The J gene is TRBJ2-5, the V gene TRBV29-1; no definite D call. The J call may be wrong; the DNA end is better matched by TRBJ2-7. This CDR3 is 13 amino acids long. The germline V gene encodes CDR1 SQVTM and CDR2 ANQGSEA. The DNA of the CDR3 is TGCAGCGTTGGTCCCGCCGGCCCCTACGAGCAGTACTTC. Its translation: CSVGPAGPYEQYF.

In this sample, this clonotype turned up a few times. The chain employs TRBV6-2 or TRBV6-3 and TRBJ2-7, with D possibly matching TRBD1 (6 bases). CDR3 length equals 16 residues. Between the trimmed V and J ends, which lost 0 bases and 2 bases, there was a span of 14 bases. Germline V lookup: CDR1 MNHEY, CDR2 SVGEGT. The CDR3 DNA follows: TGTGCCAGCAGTTACTCCGCCGAGGGGGACCCCTACGAGCAGTACTTC. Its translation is CASSYSAEGDPYEQYF.

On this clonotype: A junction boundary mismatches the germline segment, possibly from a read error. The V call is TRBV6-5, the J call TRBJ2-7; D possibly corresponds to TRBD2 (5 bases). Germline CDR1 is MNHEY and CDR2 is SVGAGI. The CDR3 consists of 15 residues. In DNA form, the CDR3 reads TGTGCCAGCAGTAACTCACCGGGAAACTCCTACGAGCAGTACTTC. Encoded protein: CASSNSPGNSYEQYF.

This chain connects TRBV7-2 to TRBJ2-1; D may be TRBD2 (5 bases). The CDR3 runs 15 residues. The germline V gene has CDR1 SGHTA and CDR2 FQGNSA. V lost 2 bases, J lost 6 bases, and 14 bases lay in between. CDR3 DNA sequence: TGTGCCAGCAGCTTAAGACTACTCCTAGGCAATGAGCAGTTCTTC. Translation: CASSLRLLLGNEQFF.

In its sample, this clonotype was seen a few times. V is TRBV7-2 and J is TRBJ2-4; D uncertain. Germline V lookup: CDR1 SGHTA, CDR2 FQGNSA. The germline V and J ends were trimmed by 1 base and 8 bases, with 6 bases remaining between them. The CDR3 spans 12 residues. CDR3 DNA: TGTGCCAGCAGCTTAGAAGGGTACATTCAGTACTTC. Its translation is CASSLEGYIQYF.

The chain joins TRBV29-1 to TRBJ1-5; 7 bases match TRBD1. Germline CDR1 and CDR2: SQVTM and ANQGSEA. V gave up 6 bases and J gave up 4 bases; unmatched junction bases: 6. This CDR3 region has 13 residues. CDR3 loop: CSVGTDLNQPQHF. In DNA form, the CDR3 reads TGCAGCGTAGGGACAGACTTAAATCAGCCCCAGCATTTT.

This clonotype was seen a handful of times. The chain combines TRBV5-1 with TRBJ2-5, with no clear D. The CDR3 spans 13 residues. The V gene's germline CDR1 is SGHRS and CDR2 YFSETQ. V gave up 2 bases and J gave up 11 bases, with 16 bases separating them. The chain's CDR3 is CASSFEPTLEQYF. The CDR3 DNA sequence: TGCGCCAGCAGCTTTGAACCAACCTTGGAGCAGTACTTC. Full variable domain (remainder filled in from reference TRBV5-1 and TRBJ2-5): KAGVTQTPRYLIKTRGQQVTLSCSPISGHRSVSWYQQTPGQGLQFLFEYFSETQRNKGNFPGRFSGRQFSNSRSEMNVSTLELGDSALYLCASSFEPTLEQYFGPGTRLLVL.

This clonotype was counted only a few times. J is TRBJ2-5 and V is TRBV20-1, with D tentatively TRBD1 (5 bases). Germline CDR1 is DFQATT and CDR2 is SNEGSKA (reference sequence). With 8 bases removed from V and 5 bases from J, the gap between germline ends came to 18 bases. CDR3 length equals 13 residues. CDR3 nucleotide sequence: TGCAGTATTACTCAAGGGGTCGGGGAGACCCAGTACTTC. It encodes CSITQGVGETQYF.

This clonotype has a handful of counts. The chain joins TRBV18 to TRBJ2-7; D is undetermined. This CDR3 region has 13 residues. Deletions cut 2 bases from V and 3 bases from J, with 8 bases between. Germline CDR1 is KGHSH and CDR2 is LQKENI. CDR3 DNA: TGTGCCAGCTCACCATTAACCTTCTACGAGCAGTACTTC. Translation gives CASSPLTFYEQYF. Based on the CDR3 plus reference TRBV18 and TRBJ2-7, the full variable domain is NAGVMQNPRHLVRRRGQEARLRCSPMKGHSHVYWYRQLPEEGLKFMVYLQKENIIDESGMPKERFSAEFPKEGPSILRIQQVVRGDSAAYFCASSPLTFYEQYFGPGTRLTVT.

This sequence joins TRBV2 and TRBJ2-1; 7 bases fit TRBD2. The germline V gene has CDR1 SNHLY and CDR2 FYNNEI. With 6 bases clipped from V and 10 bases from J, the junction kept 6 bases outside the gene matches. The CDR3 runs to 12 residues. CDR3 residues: CASRDLGGEQFF. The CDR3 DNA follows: TGTGCCAGCAGGGACCTGGGGGGGGAGCAGTTCTTC.